The rows below give T cell receptor beta chains drawn from one sample of a study of shared clonotypes between healthy human individuals. Repertoires were generated with immunoSEQ multiplex PCR, while TCRdb's copy carries only in-frame clones and drops some. The sample contains more than 2 million clones, 95% of which appear only once. The source material was naive CD4+ T cells sorted from blood. The source of these receptors is a man younger than 30 in good health. The CDR3 runs from the conserved cysteine through the conserved F or W.

>TRBJ2-1|TRBV27
CASSLVAGLMYNEQFF
>TRBJ1-2|TRBV28
CASSFPPGQPYGYTF
>TRBJ2-7|TRBV19
CASSSPGQGNYEQYF
>TRBJ2-7|TRBV5-1
CASSLEGRETYEQYF
>TRBJ1-3|TRBV10-3
CAISEHGTSGNTIYF
>TRBJ1-1|TRBV30
CAWRPRGLKNTEAFF
>TRBJ2-5|TRBV5-1
CASSRTGLETQYF
>TRBJ1-1|TRBV2
CASSETEVNTEAFF
>TRBJ2-7|TRBV19
CASSMGQGPYEQYF
>TRBJ1-2|TRBV5-1
CASSTGGSDGYTF
>TRBJ2-3|TRBV12-2
CASRLGESTDTQYF
>TRBJ2-1|TRBV10-3
CAISEISGGNEQFF
>TRBJ1-1|TRBV5-4
CASSLNRYVTLAEAFF
>TRBJ2-1|TRBV7-8
CASSQTGTGNYNEQFF
>TRBJ2-5|TRBV9
CASSVGSRGKETQYF